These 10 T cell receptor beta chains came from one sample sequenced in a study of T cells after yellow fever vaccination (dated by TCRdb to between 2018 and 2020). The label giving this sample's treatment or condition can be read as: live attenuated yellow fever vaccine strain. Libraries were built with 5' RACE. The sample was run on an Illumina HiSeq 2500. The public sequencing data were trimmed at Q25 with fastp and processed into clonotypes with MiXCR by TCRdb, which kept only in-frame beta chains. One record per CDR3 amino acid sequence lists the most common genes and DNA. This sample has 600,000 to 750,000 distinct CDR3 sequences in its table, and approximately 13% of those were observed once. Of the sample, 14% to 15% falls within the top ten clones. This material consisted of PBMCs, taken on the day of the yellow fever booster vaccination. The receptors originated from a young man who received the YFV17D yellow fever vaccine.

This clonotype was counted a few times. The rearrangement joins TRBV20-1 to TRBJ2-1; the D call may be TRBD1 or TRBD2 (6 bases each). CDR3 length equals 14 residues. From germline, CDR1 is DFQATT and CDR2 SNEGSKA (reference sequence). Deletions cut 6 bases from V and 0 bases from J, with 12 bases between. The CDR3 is CSAGGGPSYNEQFF. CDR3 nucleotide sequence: TGCAGTGCCGGAGGGGGGCCCTCCTACAATGAGCAGTTCTTC.

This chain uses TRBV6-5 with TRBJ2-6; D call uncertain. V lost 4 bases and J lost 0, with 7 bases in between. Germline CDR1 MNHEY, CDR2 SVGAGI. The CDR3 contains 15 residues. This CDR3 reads CASSSALSGANVLTF. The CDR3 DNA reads TGTGCCAGCAGTTCGGCCCTCTCTGGGGCCAACGTCCTGACTTTC.

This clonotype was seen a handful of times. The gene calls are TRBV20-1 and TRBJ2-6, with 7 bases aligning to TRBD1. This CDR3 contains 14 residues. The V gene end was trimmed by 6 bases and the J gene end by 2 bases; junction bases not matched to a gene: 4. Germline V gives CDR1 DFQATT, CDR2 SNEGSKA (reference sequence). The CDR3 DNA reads TGCAGTGCCTCCGACAGGGCTGGGGCCAACGTCCTGACTTTC. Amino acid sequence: CSASDRAGANVLTF.

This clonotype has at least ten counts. CDR3 in amino acids: CASSIGTGANEKLFF. CDR3 DNA sequence: TGCGCCAGCAGCATAGGGACAGGGGCTAATGAAAAACTGTTTTTT. V and J are TRBV5-1 and TRBJ1-4; TRBD1 matches at 10 bases. The CDR3 has 15 amino acids. With V trimmed by 4 bases and J by 3 bases, 3 bases remained unmatched. The germline V gene encodes CDR1 SGHRS and CDR2 YFSETQ.

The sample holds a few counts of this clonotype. The CDR3 nucleotides are TGCAGTGCTAGAGATAGGTTAGGCGGTGAGCAGTTCTTC. Translation gives CSARDRLGGEQFF. J is TRBJ2-1 and V is TRBV20-1; D is ambiguous. Trimming took off 0 bases at V and 9 bases at J, with 12 bases between the two ends. Germline V lookup: CDR1 DFQATT, CDR2 SNEGSKA (reference sequence). The CDR3 contains 13 residues.

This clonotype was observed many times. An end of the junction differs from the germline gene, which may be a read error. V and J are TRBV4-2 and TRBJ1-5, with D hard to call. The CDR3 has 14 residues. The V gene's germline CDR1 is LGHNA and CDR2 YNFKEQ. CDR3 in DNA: TGTGCCAGCAGTCAAGATCGAAGCAATCAGCCCCAGCATTTT. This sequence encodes CASSQDRSNQPQHF.

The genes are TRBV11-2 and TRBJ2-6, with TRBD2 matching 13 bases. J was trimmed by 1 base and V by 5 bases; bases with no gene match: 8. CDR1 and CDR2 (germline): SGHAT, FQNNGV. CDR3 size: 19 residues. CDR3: CASSNQLAGGTSGANVLTF. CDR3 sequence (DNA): TGTGCCAGCAGCAACCAACTAGCGGGAGGGACTTCTGGGGCCAACGTCCTGACTTTC.

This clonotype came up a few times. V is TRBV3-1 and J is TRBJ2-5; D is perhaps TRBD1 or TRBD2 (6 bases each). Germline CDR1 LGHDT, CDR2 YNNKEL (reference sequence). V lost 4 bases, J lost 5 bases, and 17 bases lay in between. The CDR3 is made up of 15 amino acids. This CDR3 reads CASSLGDKRAETQYF. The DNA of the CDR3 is TGTGCCAGCAGCCTTGGGGACAAGCGGGCGGAGACCCAGTACTTC.

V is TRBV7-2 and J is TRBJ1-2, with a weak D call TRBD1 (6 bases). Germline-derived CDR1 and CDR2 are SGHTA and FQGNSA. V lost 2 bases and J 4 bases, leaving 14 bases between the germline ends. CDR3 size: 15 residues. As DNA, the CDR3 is TGTGCCAGCAGCTTAAATAGGGGGAACGCCTATGGCTACACCTTC. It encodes CASSLNRGNAYGYTF.

CDR3 coding DNA: TGTGCCAGCAGCTTCGATCGCGGGAATAAGCAGTTCTTC. This translates into CASSFDRGNKQFF. The V gene is TRBV11-2, the J gene TRBJ2-1; TRBD2 might be the D (6 bases). V gave up 3 bases and J gave up 11 bases, with 14 bases separating them. Per the germline V gene, CDR1 is SGHAT and CDR2 is FQNNGV. This CDR3 spans 13 amino acids.